This TCR beta chain was documented in a study of blood T cells in healthy people across ages. Study observations and caveats: With age, beta diversity per million T cells declined roughly linearly, significantly by 30 to 50.

The count of this clonotype is one. Its antigen is as yet unknown. Together with a sample-barcoded 5' primer, a J-beta primer mix was included in a second PCR lasting roughly 6 to 12 cycles. Every single cDNA molecule received a tag from a template-switch adaptor with 12 random nucleotides. Using its own MiXCR run on the 5' RACE reads, TCRdb lists one record per CDR3 protein. The table lists 1,500,000 or so distinct CDR3 sequences, 59% of them singletons. V was trimmed by 1 base and J by 2 bases, leaving 21 bases between them. This CDR3 comprises 19 residues. CDR1 is MGHRA, CDR2 YSYEKL, per germline. The chain is built from TRBV4-1 and TRBJ2-1; D perhaps matches TRBD1 (5 bases). This clonotype originated in a man aged 18 to 29 in good health. The specimen sequenced was blood. The CDR3 DNA is TGCGCCAGCAGCCAAGGTTTCCCTTCCAGGGCCCGACCCTACAATGAGCAGTTCTTC. Residues: CASSQGFPSRARPYNEQFF.